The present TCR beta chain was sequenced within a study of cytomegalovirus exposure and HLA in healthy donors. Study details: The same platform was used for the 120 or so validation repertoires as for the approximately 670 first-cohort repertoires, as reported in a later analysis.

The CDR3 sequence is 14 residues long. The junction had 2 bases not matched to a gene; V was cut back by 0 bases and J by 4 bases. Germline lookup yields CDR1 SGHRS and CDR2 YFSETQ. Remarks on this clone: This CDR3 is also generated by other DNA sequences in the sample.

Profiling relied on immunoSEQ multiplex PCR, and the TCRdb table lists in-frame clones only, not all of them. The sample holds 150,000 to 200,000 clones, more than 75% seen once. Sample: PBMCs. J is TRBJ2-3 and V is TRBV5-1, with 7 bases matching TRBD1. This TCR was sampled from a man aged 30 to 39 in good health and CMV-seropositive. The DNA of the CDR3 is TGCGCCAGCAGCTTGGGGCAGGGGGCAGATACGCAGTATTTT. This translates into CASSLGQGADTQYF.